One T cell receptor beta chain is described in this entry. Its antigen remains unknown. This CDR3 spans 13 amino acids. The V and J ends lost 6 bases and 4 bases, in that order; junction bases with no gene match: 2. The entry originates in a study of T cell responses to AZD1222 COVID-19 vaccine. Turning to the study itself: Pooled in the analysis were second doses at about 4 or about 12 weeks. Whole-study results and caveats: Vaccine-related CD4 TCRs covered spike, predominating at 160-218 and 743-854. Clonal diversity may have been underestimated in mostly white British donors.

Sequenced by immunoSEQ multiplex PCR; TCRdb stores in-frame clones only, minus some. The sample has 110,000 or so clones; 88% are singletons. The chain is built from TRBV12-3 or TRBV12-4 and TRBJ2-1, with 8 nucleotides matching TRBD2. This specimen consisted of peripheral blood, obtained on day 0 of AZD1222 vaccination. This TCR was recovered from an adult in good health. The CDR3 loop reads CASRSGSYNEQFF. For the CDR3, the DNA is TGTGCCAGCAGGAGCGGGAGTTACAATGAGCAGTTCTTC.